This T cell receptor beta chain was sequenced in a study of shared clonotypes between healthy human individuals. Findings of the study overall: Sampling used blood alone; tissue repertoires probably differ.

Germline V gene sequence: CDR1 LGHNA, CDR2 YNFKEQ. The V gene lost 4 bases and the J gene lost 8 bases, with 20 bases spanning the gap. This CDR3 comprises 15 residues. As concerns this clone: What it binds is unknown.

Running of the assay took place at deep level. Evenly divided among several immunoSEQ plates was the genomic DNA of each subset. Original methodology: Junction-only sequences without quality scores came from ImmunoSEQ, so filtering differed. Method: immunoSEQ multiplex PCR; TCRdb's copy keeps in-frame clones and lacks some. V and J calls and clone size follow that table, whereas D and trimming were derived from the DNA. This table holds around 500,000 clones, 70% to 85% found once. This TCR was recovered from a middle-aged woman in good health. Some clones in this sample may be carry-over from other donors' samples. Sequenced input: PBMCs. V usage is TRBV4-2 and J usage is TRBJ1-2; a possible D gene is TRBD1 (6 bases). CDR3 loop: CASSPDLTGMRGYTF. CDR3 coding DNA: TGTGCCAGCAGCCCAGACCTCACAGGGATGCGGGGCTACACCTTC.